The rows below give T cell receptor beta chains drawn from one sample of a study of shared clonotypes between healthy human individuals. Clones were sequenced by immunoSEQ multiplex PCR, and TCRdb holds only the in-frame ones, with some missing. The sample contains fewer than 650,000 clones, approximately 80% of which appear only once. The specimen was PBMCs. The origin of the receptors is a woman aged 40 to 50 in good health. Some clones in this sample may be carry-over from other donors' samples. The CDR3 runs from the conserved cysteine through the conserved F or W. Fields, in order: J gene, clone size, V gene, D gene, CDR3 protein, CDR3 DNA. A D gene is named only where the DNA matches it firmly. The size entry is marked missing in some rows and otherwise reads once, few, many or a size class.

j_call: TRBJ2-7; clone_size: NA; v_call: TRBV10-3; d_call: NA; cdr3_aa: CATKQGYEQYF; cdr3_nt: TGTGCCACCAAACAGGGTTACGAGCAGTACTTC
j_call: TRBJ2-7; clone_size: NA; v_call: TRBV19; d_call: NA; cdr3_aa: CASSIDPSPDRTTSYEQYF; cdr3_nt: TGTGCCAGTAGTATAGATCCGTCTCCCGACAGGACGACGTCCTACGAGCAGTACTTC
j_call: TRBJ2-1; clone_size: few; v_call: TRBV7-9; d_call: NA; cdr3_aa: CASSFDGFNEQFF; cdr3_nt: TGTGCCAGCAGCTTCGACGGATTCAATGAGCAGTTCTTC
j_call: TRBJ1-5; clone_size: NA; v_call: TRBV27; d_call: NA; cdr3_aa: CASSTREGVRSNQPQHF; cdr3_nt: TGTGCCAGCAGTACCCGAGAGGGGGTTCGTAGCAATCAGCCCCAGCATTTT
j_call: TRBJ2-2; clone_size: NA; v_call: TRBV27; d_call: NA; cdr3_aa: CASSWTRVGVNTGELFF; cdr3_nt: TGTGCCAGCAGTTGGACCCGGGTAGGGGTGAACACCGGGGAGCTGTTTTTT
j_call: TRBJ1-4; clone_size: NA; v_call: TRBV29-1; d_call: TRBD1; cdr3_aa: CSATQGRGPRRLFF; cdr3_nt: TGCAGCGCTACTCAAGGCAGGGGGCCGCGGCGACTGTTTTTT
j_call: TRBJ1-3; clone_size: NA; v_call: TRBV6-1; d_call: TRBD1; cdr3_aa: CASTTDRSSGNTIYF; cdr3_nt: TGTGCCAGCACCACGGACAGGAGCTCTGGAAACACCATATATTTT
j_call: TRBJ1-1; clone_size: NA; v_call: TRBV28; d_call: NA; cdr3_aa: CASSFSNTEAFF; cdr3_nt: TGTGCCAGCAGTTTCTCCAATACTGAAGCTTTCTTT
j_call: TRBJ2-1; clone_size: NA; v_call: TRBV7-9; d_call: NA; cdr3_aa: CASSLTGAGSYNEQFF; cdr3_nt: TGTGCCAGCAGCTTAACGGGAGCAGGCTCCTACAATGAGCAGTTCTTC
j_call: TRBJ2-5; clone_size: many; v_call: TRBV30; d_call: TRBD2; cdr3_aa: CAWSAAQAGGSGETQYF; cdr3_nt: TGTGCCTGGAGCGCGGCCCAAGCGGGAGGGTCAGGAGAGACCCAGTACTTC
j_call: TRBJ2-7; clone_size: NA; v_call: TRBV20-1; d_call: NA; cdr3_aa: CSARLGGLQYF; cdr3_nt: TGCAGTGCTAGACTCGGAGGGCTGCAGTACTTC
j_call: TRBJ1-1; clone_size: NA; v_call: TRBV29-1; d_call: NA; cdr3_aa: CSVWGGYTEAFF; cdr3_nt: TGCAGCGTTTGGGGGGGGTACACTGAAGCTTTCTTT
j_call: TRBJ2-3; clone_size: NA; v_call: TRBV19; d_call: TRBD2; cdr3_aa: CASSPLFAGGTDTQYF; cdr3_nt: TGTGCCAGTAGTCCCCTTTTTGCGGGAGGCACAGATACGCAGTATTTT
j_call: TRBJ1-5; clone_size: few; v_call: TRBV2; d_call: NA; cdr3_aa: CASSSQTNSNQPQHF; cdr3_nt: TGTGCCAGCAGTAGTCAGACTAATAGCAATCAGCCCCAGCATTTT
j_call: TRBJ2-7; clone_size: NA; v_call: TRBV4-3; d_call: TRBD2; cdr3_aa: CASSQAGTSGRYEQYF; cdr3_nt: TGCGCCAGCAGCCAGGCCGGGACTAGCGGGAGGTACGAGCAGTACTTC
j_call: TRBJ1-1; clone_size: NA; v_call: TRBV5-1; d_call: NA; cdr3_aa: CASSLSGTSVWTEAFF; cdr3_nt: TGCGCCAGCAGCTTATCCGGGACATCGGTGTGGACTGAAGCTTTCTTT
j_call: TRBJ1-1; clone_size: few; v_call: TRBV25-1; d_call: NA; cdr3_aa: CASRGLNTEAFF; cdr3_nt: TGTGCCAGCAGGGGACTGAACACTGAAGCCTTCTTT
j_call: TRBJ2-3; clone_size: NA; v_call: TRBV27; d_call: TRBD2; cdr3_aa: CASSLGLGTDTQYF; cdr3_nt: TGTGCCAGCAGTCTCGGACTAGGCACAGATACGCAGTATTTT
j_call: TRBJ2-3; clone_size: NA; v_call: TRBV30; d_call: TRBD2; cdr3_aa: CAWSIGGSGDTQYF; cdr3_nt: TGTGCCTGGAGTATCGGCGGGAGTGGCGATACGCAGTATTTT
j_call: TRBJ2-5; clone_size: NA; v_call: TRBV5-1; d_call: NA; cdr3_aa: CASSLGGPEETQYF; cdr3_nt: TGCGCCAGCAGCTTGGGGGGACCAGAAGAGACCCAGTACTTC
j_call: TRBJ1-2; clone_size: NA; v_call: TRBV6-4; d_call: NA; cdr3_aa: CASSAEDSESLYGYTF; cdr3_nt: TGTGCCAGCAGTGCCGAGGACAGCGAATCACTCTATGGCTACACCTTC
j_call: TRBJ1-1; clone_size: NA; v_call: TRBV5-4; d_call: NA; cdr3_aa: CASSPRDRSMNTEAFF; cdr3_nt: TGTGCCAGCAGCCCTCGGGACCGGAGTATGAACACTGAAGCTTTCTTT
j_call: TRBJ2-7; clone_size: NA; v_call: TRBV7-6; d_call: TRBD1; cdr3_aa: CASSLGQGAVRQEQYF; cdr3_nt: TGTGCCAGCAGCTTAGGGCAGGGGGCGGTCAGACAAGAGCAGTACTTC
j_call: TRBJ2-7; clone_size: NA; v_call: TRBV6-1; d_call: TRBD2; cdr3_aa: CASSELAGPSYEQYF; cdr3_nt: TGTGCCAGCAGTGAACTAGCGGGACCCTCCTACGAGCAGTACTTC
j_call: TRBJ2-1; clone_size: once; v_call: TRBV25-1; d_call: NA; cdr3_aa: CASSEAGDNEQFF; cdr3_nt: TGTGCCAGCAGTGAAGCAGGGGACAATGAGCAGTTCTTC
j_call: TRBJ2-5; clone_size: NA; v_call: TRBV9; d_call: TRBD2; cdr3_aa: CASSARTSGGQETQYF; cdr3_nt: TGTGCCAGCAGCGCCCGGACTAGCGGGGGCCAAGAGACCCAGTACTTC
j_call: TRBJ1-2; clone_size: many; v_call: TRBV7-6; d_call: NA; cdr3_aa: CASSSGGGLDYGYTF; cdr3_nt: TGTGCCAGCAGCTCCGGCGGGGGGCTTGACTATGGCTACACCTTC
j_call: TRBJ2-7; clone_size: NA; v_call: TRBV9; d_call: NA; cdr3_aa: CASSVEHSGAYEQYF; cdr3_nt: TGTGCCAGCAGCGTAGAGCACAGTGGAGCCTACGAGCAGTACTTC
j_call: TRBJ2-3; clone_size: many; v_call: TRBV10-3; d_call: NA; cdr3_aa: CAISGRWVTPSTDTQYF; cdr3_nt: TGTGCCATCAGTGGGCGATGGGTTACGCCCAGCACAGATACGCAGTATTTT
j_call: TRBJ2-7; clone_size: once; v_call: TRBV20-1; d_call: NA; cdr3_aa: CSPDGHEQYF; cdr3_nt: TGCAGTCCGGATGGGCACGAGCAGTACTTC
j_call: TRBJ1-6; clone_size: few; v_call: TRBV27; d_call: NA; cdr3_aa: CASSPSGRRSSPLHF; cdr3_nt: TGTGCCAGCAGTCCCTCTGGCAGGCGGAGTTCACCCCTCCACTTT
j_call: TRBJ2-7; clone_size: NA; v_call: TRBV2; d_call: NA; cdr3_aa: CASSEGAATNSYEQYF; cdr3_nt: TGTGCCAGCAGTGAAGGGGCAGCTACCAACTCCTACGAGCAGTACTTC
j_call: TRBJ2-5; clone_size: NA; v_call: TRBV14; d_call: NA; cdr3_aa: CASSQDLNQETQYF; cdr3_nt: TGTGCCAGCAGCCAAGATCTTAATCAGGAGACCCAGTACTTC
j_call: TRBJ2-7; clone_size: NA; v_call: TRBV5-1; d_call: NA; cdr3_aa: CASSLLSGSNSRSYEQYF; cdr3_nt: TGCGCCAGCAGCTTGCTATCAGGGAGTAATTCTCGCTCCTACGAGCAGTACTTC
j_call: TRBJ2-7; clone_size: NA; v_call: TRBV2; d_call: NA; cdr3_aa: CASRQGVDEQYF; cdr3_nt: TGTGCCAGCAGGCAGGGTGTCGACGAGCAGTACTTC
j_call: TRBJ2-7; clone_size: NA; v_call: TRBV19; d_call: NA; cdr3_aa: CASSIGSEQYF; cdr3_nt: TGTGCCAGTAGTATTGGGAGCGAGCAGTACTTC
j_call: TRBJ2-4; clone_size: NA; v_call: TRBV10-3; d_call: NA; cdr3_aa: CAIRSDPEENIQYF; cdr3_nt: TGTGCCATCAGATCGGACCCAGAGGAAAACATTCAGTACTTC
j_call: TRBJ2-7; clone_size: NA; v_call: TRBV28; d_call: TRBD2; cdr3_aa: CASSLGLSSYEQYF; cdr3_nt: TGTGCCAGCAGTCTGGGACTATCCTCCTACGAGCAGTACTTC
j_call: TRBJ2-3; clone_size: NA; v_call: TRBV27; d_call: NA; cdr3_aa: CASSLSRGGGGTDTQYF; cdr3_nt: TGTGCCAGCAGTTTATCTCGCGGAGGGGGGGGAACAGATACGCAGTATTTT
j_call: TRBJ1-5; clone_size: NA; v_call: TRBV6-5; d_call: NA; cdr3_aa: CASRRTLIQPQHF; cdr3_nt: TGTGCCAGCAGACGGACCTTGATTCAGCCCCAGCATTTT
j_call: TRBJ1-2; clone_size: NA; v_call: TRBV28; d_call: NA; cdr3_aa: CASSFDRRLGYTF; cdr3_nt: TGTGCCAGCAGTTTTGACAGGAGACTTGGCTACACCTTC
j_call: TRBJ2-7; clone_size: NA; v_call: TRBV2; d_call: NA; cdr3_aa: CASSRTGARVEQYF; cdr3_nt: TGTGCCAGCAGTAGGACTGGGGCGAGGGTGGAGCAGTACTTC
j_call: TRBJ2-5; clone_size: NA; v_call: TRBV7-9; d_call: NA; cdr3_aa: CASSLNSHDTQYF; cdr3_nt: TGTGCCAGCAGCTTAAACTCCCATGATACCCAGTACTTC
j_call: TRBJ2-5; clone_size: NA; v_call: TRBV7-9; d_call: NA; cdr3_aa: CASSLRGLLVYF; cdr3_nt: TGTGCCAGCAGCTTAAGAGGCCTGCTGGTGTACTTC
j_call: TRBJ1-2; clone_size: NA; v_call: TRBV10-3; d_call: TRBD1; cdr3_aa: CAISPSGQPFYGYTF; cdr3_nt: TGTGCCATCAGTCCCTCGGGACAGCCTTTTTATGGCTACACCTTC